The 26 T cell receptor beta chains presented below share a single source sample, sequenced in a study of shared clonotypes between healthy human individuals. TCRdb's table, derived via immunoSEQ multiplex PCR, lists solely in-frame clones and lacks some. The table has over a million clones, around 78% seen once. The sample consisted of memory CD4+ T cells from PBMCs. Sample subset: CD45RA-negative fraction. The receptors come from a man younger than 35 in good health. Some clones in this sample may be carry-over from other donors' samples.

This chain links TRBV29-1 with TRBJ2-7; D call uncertain. CDR3 length: 12 amino acids. V was shortened by 4 bases and J by 5 bases, with 12 bases between the two germline ends. Per germline, CDR1 SQVTM and CDR2 ANQGSEA. The DNA of the CDR3 is TGCAGCGTTGTCACCGCCAGCGACGAGCAGTACTTC. Its protein product is CSVVTASDEQYF.

V usage is TRBV6-5 and J usage is TRBJ1-1; 7 bases map to TRBD1. The germline gives CDR1 MNHEY, CDR2 SVGAGI. The length of the CDR3 is 14 residues. Trimming at V came to 2 bases and at J to 4 bases, leaving 4 bases not matched to a gene. The CDR3 region has the DNA TGTGCCAGCAGTTACGACAGGGTAGCCACTGAAGCTTTCTTT. This translates into CASSYDRVATEAFF.

The CDR3 DNA reads TGTGCCAGCAGCTCTTGGGACAGGCCCGCTAACTATGGCTACACCTTC. As protein: CASSSWDRPANYGYTF. This rearrangement joins TRBV7-8 to TRBJ1-2, with 8 bases aligning to TRBD1. Germline values: CDR1 SGHVS, CDR2 FQNEAQ. V shed 4 bases, J shed 0 bases, and the junction held 7 bases outside the gene matches. This CDR3 region has 16 residues.

This clone showed up just a few times. The sample carries other DNA sequences with the same CDR3. CDR3 bases: TGTGCCAGCAGCTTAGGCGGAGACTCCTACGAGCAGTACTTC. Translation: CASSLGGDSYEQYF. The rearrangement joins TRBV11-3 to TRBJ2-7; no reliable D call. This CDR3 has 14 residues. Germline CDR1 SGHNT, CDR2 YENEEA. The ends were cut back, 1 base at V and 0 bases at J, with 7 bases in the middle.

J is TRBJ1-4 and V is TRBV18; D perhaps matches TRBD1 (5 bases). This CDR3 spans 13 amino acids. Deletions cut 3 bases from V and 6 bases from J, with 8 bases between. The germline V gene encodes CDR1 KGHSH and CDR2 LQKENI. The CDR3 DNA follows: TGTGCCAGCTCACCGGGGCTTGATGAAAAACTGTTTTTT. Translating it yields CASSPGLDEKLFF.

CDR3 sequence reads: CASSQRRDTGELFF. The CDR3 DNA sequence: TGTGCCAGCAGCCAGAGGCGGGACACCGGGGAGCTGTTTTTT. J is TRBJ2-2 and V is TRBV9; possible D gene TRBD2, 5 bases. V was trimmed by 4 bases and J by 3 bases, leaving 10 bases between them. This CDR3 spans 14 amino acids. Germline loops: CDR1 SGDLS, CDR2 YYNGEE.

The chain has TRBV5-8 and TRBJ2-4; D uncertain. The V gene lost 4 bases and the J gene lost 0 bases, with 11 bases spanning the gap. CDR3 length: 15 residues. From germline, CDR1 is SGHTS and CDR2 YDEGEE. This CDR3 is CASSPWKLAKNIQYF. CDR3 in DNA: TGTGCCAGCAGCCCGTGGAAGTTAGCCAAAAACATTCAGTACTTC. Full variable domain (rest looked up from reference TRBV5-8 and TRBJ2-4): EAGVTQSPTHLIKTRGQQATLRCSPISGHTSVYWYQQALGLGLQFLLWYDEGEERNRGNFPPRFSGRQFPNYSSELNVNALELEDSALYLCASSPWKLAKNIQYFGAGTRLSVL.

The V gene is TRBV28, the J gene TRBJ1-2, with 12 bases that match TRBD1. The CDR3 consists of 16 residues. The germline V gene encodes CDR1 MDHEN and CDR2 SYDVKM. V dropped 10 bases and J dropped 7; count of bases not matched to a gene: 16. DNA of the CDR3: TGTGCCACACCCACCGGGACAGGGGGCCTACGAACTGGCTACACCTTC. It translates to CATPTGTGGLRTGYTF.

This clone was seen only a few times. This sample also contains other DNA sequences that code for the same CDR3. The V gene is TRBV5-1, the J gene TRBJ1-2; TRBD1 is a possible D gene (5 bases). This CDR3 is built from 13 residues. Germline loops: CDR1 SGHRS, CDR2 YFSETQ. Trimming removed 4 bases from V and 6 bases from J, with 13 bases in between. CDR3 loop: CASSPQGVDGYTF. The CDR3 nucleotides read TGCGCCAGCAGCCCCCAGGGAGTAGATGGCTACACCTTC.

This chain joins TRBV9 and TRBJ2-1; a weak D match, TRBD2 (5 bases). The CDR3 sequence is 17 residues long. The germline V and J ends were trimmed by 2 bases and 0 bases, with 15 bases remaining between them. Germline V lookup: CDR1 SGDLS, CDR2 YYNGEE. CDR3: CASSVEVAASSYNEQFF. The CDR3 DNA sequence: TGTGCCAGCAGCGTGGAGGTGGCAGCGAGCTCCTACAATGAGCAGTTCTTC.

The chain recombines TRBV5-1 with TRBJ2-5; 9 bases map to TRBD2. CDR1 SGHRS and CDR2 YFSETQ come from the germline V gene. Germline trimming cut 1 base from V and 0 bases from J; bases unmatched to any gene: 10. The CDR3 is 18 amino acids. The CDR3 DNA reads TGCGCCAGCAGCTTGTTAGCGGGGGTTTCGTCGTACCAAGAGACCCAGTACTTC. The encoded protein is CASSLLAGVSSYQETQYF.

Concerning this clone: This clone may be a read error of a much larger clone one base away. Other nucleotide sequences in the sample specify the same CDR3. This rearrangement joins TRBV11-2 to TRBJ2-2; D gene unclear. This CDR3 has 14 residues. The germline V gene has CDR1 SGHAT and CDR2 FQNNGV. V shed 1 base and J shed 1 base, with 4 bases lying between them. The CDR3 nucleotides read TGTGCCAGCAGCTTAGTCCGGAACACCGGGGAGCTGTTTTTT. This encodes CASSLVRNTGELFF.

This clone has just a few counts. J is TRBJ1-1 and V is TRBV25-1; no reliable D call. V lost 4 bases to trimming and J lost 8 bases, with 8 bases between them. This CDR3 comprises 11 residues. Germline CDR1 MGHDK, CDR2 SYGVNS. This CDR3 reads CASSAYSEAFF. For the CDR3, the DNA is TGTGCCAGCAGTGCATACAGCGAAGCTTTCTTT. The entire variable domain, with the rest obtained from reference TRBV25-1 and TRBJ1-1, is as follows: EADIYQTPRYLVIGTGKKITLECSQTMGHDKMYWYQQDPGMELHLIHYSYGVNSTEKGDLSSESTVSRIRTEHFPLTLESARPSHTSQYLCASSAYSEAFFGQGTRLTVV.

The table lists this clone with a few counts. The chain joins TRBV2 to TRBJ1-1; D is undetermined. V was pared by 6 bases and J by 5 bases, with 7 bases between. Germline V CDR1 and CDR2: SNHLY, FYNNEI. CDR3 length: 11 residues. The CDR3 DNA is TGTGCCAGCAGGGGTACTACTGAAGCTTTCTTT. The encoded protein is CASRGTTEAFF.

The V and J genes are TRBV5-4 and TRBJ2-7; the D gene is possibly TRBD1 (5 bases). Germline V lookup: CDR1 SGHNT, CDR2 YYREEE (reference sequence). The CDR3 covers 16 residues. V was cut by 0 bases and J by 0 bases, with 13 bases left in between. CDR3 sequence: CASSLGAAGYSYEQYF. The CDR3 bases are TGTGCCAGCAGCTTGGGGGCGGCAGGGTACTCCTACGAGCAGTACTTC. Based on the CDR3 plus reference TRBV5-4 and TRBJ2-7, the full variable domain is ETGVTQSPTHLIKTRGQQVTLRCSSQSGHNTVSWYQQALGQGPQFIFQYYREEENGRGNFPPRFSGLQFPNYSSELNVNALELDDSALYLCASSLGAAGYSYEQYFGPGTRLTVT.

J is TRBJ1-5 and V is TRBV6-1, with TRBD1 matching over 9 bases. The V and J ends lost 4 bases and 2 bases, in that order; junction bases with no gene match: 9. The CDR3 extends over 17 amino acids. Germline values: CDR1 MNHNS, CDR2 SASEGT. This CDR3 reads CASSGNRGRSGNQPQHF. The CDR3 nucleotides read TGTGCCAGCAGTGGAAACAGGGGGCGAAGTGGCAATCAGCCCCAGCATTTT.

This chain connects TRBV5-1 to TRBJ2-1; 7 bases map to TRBD2. V lost 6 bases to trimming and J lost 3 bases; unmatched junction nucleotides: 18. Per the germline V gene, CDR1 is SGHRS and CDR2 is YFSETQ. This CDR3 has 18 residues. Here the CDR3 reads CASTPGGPAGLYYNEQFF. The CDR3 DNA reads as TGCGCCAGCACGCCGGGCGGTCCAGCGGGACTGTACTACAATGAGCAGTTCTTC. Filled out from reference TRBV5-1 and TRBJ2-1, the complete variable domain reads KAGVTQTPRYLIKTRGQQVTLSCSPISGHRSVSWYQQTPGQGLQFLFEYFSETQRNKGNFPGRFSGRQFSNSRSEMNVSTLELGDSALYLCASTPGGPAGLYYNEQFFGPGTRLTVL.

On this clone itself: A much larger clone lies a single base off, so this may be a read error. CDR3 region: CASSFSGYGYTF. CDR3 DNA: TGTGCCAGCAGCTTCTCAGGCTATGGCTACACCTTC. The chain joins TRBV7-9 to TRBJ1-2; D is undetermined. Per germline, CDR1 SEHNR and CDR2 FQNEAQ (reference sequence). The CDR3 length is 12 residues. V lost 3 bases and J lost 4, with 6 bases in between.

The V gene is TRBV11-2, the J gene TRBJ2-7, with 7 bases lining up with TRBD1. The germline CDR1 and CDR2 sequences are SGHAT and FQNNGV. The CDR3 has 14 amino acids. Trimming at V came to 5 bases and at J to 2 bases, leaving 6 bases not matched to a gene. The CDR3 sequence is CASSVGTATYEQYF. CDR3 DNA sequence: TGTGCCAGCAGCGTGGGGACAGCCACCTACGAGCAGTACTTC.

The CDR3 here is CASSSFSAGDTQYF. The DNA for the CDR3 is TGTGCCAGCAGTAGCTTTTCAGCGGGAGATACGCAGTATTTT. The chain employs TRBV2 and TRBJ2-3, with a tentative D call TRBD2 (6 bases). The germline V gene encodes CDR1 SNHLY and CDR2 FYNNEI. V was cut by 5 bases and J by 5 bases, with 14 bases left in between. The CDR3 is 14 residues long. The full variable domain, completed using reference TRBV2 and TRBJ2-3, is EPEVTQTPSHQVTQMGQEVILRCVPISNHLYFYWYRQILGQKVEFLVSFYNNEISEKSEIFDDQFSVERPDGSNFTLKIRSTKLEDSAMYFCASSSFSAGDTQYFGPGTRLTVL.

The genes are TRBV28 and TRBJ2-6; TRBD1 is a possible D gene (7 bases). The length of the CDR3 is 21 residues. Germline CDR1 and CDR2: MDHEN and SYDVKM. The V and J ends lost 5 bases and 3 bases respectively, with 29 bases between them. The DNA of the CDR3 is TGTGCCAGCAGTCCACGGTCCGGGACACTCCAGGGGGGTGGTGGGGCCAACGTCCTGACTTTC. It codes for CASSPRSGTLQGGGGANVLTF.

The chain has TRBV5-1 and TRBJ2-1; TRBD2 matches 12 bases. The CDR3 contains 15 residues. Trimming at V came to 6 bases and at J to 5 bases, leaving 6 bases not matched to a gene. Germline CDR1 SGHRS, CDR2 YFSETQ. CDR3 region: CASNPSGRGNNEQFF. As DNA, the CDR3 is TGCGCCAGCAACCCTAGCGGGAGGGGAAACAATGAGCAGTTCTTC.

This chain connects TRBV11-2 to TRBJ1-2; D unclear. The germline V and J ends were trimmed by 0 bases and 8 bases, with 7 bases remaining between them. This CDR3 has 12 residues. Germline loops: CDR1 SGHAT, CDR2 FQNNGV. Here the CDR3 DNA reads TGTGCCAGCAGCTTAGAAGGGCCCGGCTACACCTTC. Its translation is CASSLEGPGYTF.

This clone was detected once. The V and J genes are TRBV6-5 and TRBJ2-7; D is perhaps TRBD1 (6 bases). Germline V lookup: CDR1 MNHEY, CDR2 SVGAGI. Trimming removed 6 bases at V and 1 base at J, with 16 bases between. The CDR3 is 15 amino acids. As DNA, the CDR3 is TGTGCCAGCAGCATAGGCCGGGACATATCCTACGAGCAGTACTTC. Encoded protein: CASSIGRDISYEQYF.

With regard to this clone: This may arise from a read error, as a much more abundant clone is one base away. The rearrangement links TRBV5-8 to TRBJ2-5, with D possibly TRBD1 on 5 matching bases. Trimming took off 2 bases at V and 1 base at J, with 9 bases between the two ends. CDR3 length equals 14 residues. Germline V gives CDR1 SGHTS, CDR2 YDEGEE. For the CDR3, the DNA is TGTGCCAGCAGCTTTCAGGGCTCCCAAGAGACCCAGTACTTC. It encodes CASSFQGSQETQYF.

The rearrangement joins TRBV7-2 to TRBJ2-1, with TRBD1 matching over 7 bases. CDR1 is SGHTA and CDR2 is FQGNSA in the germline V gene. V lost 4 bases and J lost 0; bases outside the gene matches: 9. CDR3 length: 17 residues. The CDR3 nucleotides read TGTGCCAGCAGCTACCCCAGGGGGTGGAGCTCCTACAATGAGCAGTTCTTC. Protein product: CASSYPRGWSSYNEQFF.